The rows below give T cell receptor beta chains drawn from one sample of a study of control samples from healthy donors and cancer patients. Measured with immunoSEQ multiplex PCR; TCRdb has only the in-frame clones, and not every one. Of some 100,000 clones listed, approximately 86% are singletons. Sequencing was done on a sample of blood. The source of these receptors is a woman in her fifties or sixties in good health. The CDR3 runs from the conserved cysteine through the conserved F or W. The D gene is left open where the match is weak. Not every row has a clone size; where given, it reads once, few, many or a size class.

>TRBD1|TRBV4-1|-|15|TRBJ2-5
CASSQSGGQGETQYF
TGCGCCAGCAGCCAATCAGGGGGTCAAGGGGAGACCCAGTACTTC
>-|TRBV5-1|-|15|TRBJ2-3
CASSLIGENTDTQYF
TGCGCCAGCAGCTTGATCGGGGAGAACACAGATACGCAGTATTTT
>-|TRBV9|-|15|TRBJ1-1
CASSVVDRMNTEAFF
TGTGCCAGCAGCGTAGTCGACCGAATGAACACTGAAGCTTTCTTT
>TRBD1|TRBV4-3|-|17|TRBJ1-1
CASSQDLGQGRDTEAFF
TGCGCCAGCAGCCAAGATCTCGGACAGGGGCGTGACACTGAAGCTTTCTTT
>-|TRBV11-2|-|15|TRBJ2-3
CASSPGPGETDTQYF
TGTGCCAGCAGCCCAGGGCCGGGAGAGACAGATACGCAGTATTTT
>TRBD1|TRBV4-1|-|15|TRBJ1-2
CASNTGDSTNYGYTF
TGCGCCAGCAATACAGGGGACAGTACCAACTATGGCTACACCTTC
>-|TRBV5-6|-|15|TRBJ1-1
CASSWGTGSGTEAFF
TGTGCCAGCAGCTGGGGAACAGGGTCGGGCACTGAAGCTTTCTTT
>-|TRBV11-1|-|15|TRBJ2-7
CASSLALGRFYEQYF
TGTGCCAGCAGCTTAGCGCTCGGCAGGTTCTACGAGCAGTACTTC
>TRBD2|TRBV14|-|14|TRBJ2-5
CASRKRGGGETQYF
TGTGCCAGCAGAAAGCGGGGGGGCGGCGAGACCCAGTACTTC
>-|TRBV19|-|16|TRBJ1-5
CASSGGGRRVNQPQHF
TGTGCCAGTAGTGGTGGGGGGCGCAGGGTCAATCAGCCCCAGCATTTT
>-|TRBV7-2|-|14|TRBJ2-7
CASSSPTGIYEQYF
TGTGCCAGCAGCTCCCCGACAGGAATCTACGAGCAGTACTTC
>-|TRBV6-2/TRBV6-3|-|15|TRBJ2-1
CASSPQRTVYNEQFF
TGTGCCAGCAGCCCTCAACGGACAGTCTACAATGAGCAGTTCTTC
>-|TRBV7-8|-|14|TRBJ2-7
CASSTNSGAAEQYF
TGTGCCAGCAGCACAAACTCGGGGGCGGCCGAGCAGTACTTC
>-|TRBV2|few|14|TRBJ1-2
CASRYRAMNYGYTF
TGTGCCAGCAGATACAGGGCCATGAACTATGGCTACACCTTC
>TRBD1|TRBV5-6|once|17|TRBJ2-7
CASGLLRRTGRGHEQYF
TGTGCCAGCGGACTCCTAAGGCGGACAGGGAGAGGCCACGAGCAGTACTTC
>TRBD2|TRBV4-1|once|17|TRBJ2-3
CASSSGLAGGPGDTQYF
TGCGCCAGCAGCTCGGGACTAGCGGGAGGACCTGGGGATACGCAGTATTTT
>-|TRBV5-5|-|15|TRBJ2-1
CASSLPAGLGNEQFF
TGTGCCAGCAGCTTACCGGCGGGGTTGGGGAATGAGCAGTTCTTC
>-|TRBV15|once|12|TRBJ2-7
CATSGRAYEQYF
TGTGCCACCAGCGGTCGAGCCTACGAGCAGTACTTC
>TRBD2|TRBV10-3|-|18|TRBJ2-7
CAISEGRLAAPDSYEQYF
TGTGCCATCAGTGAAGGAAGGCTAGCGGCACCCGACTCCTACGAGCAGTACTTC
>-|TRBV2|-|15|TRBJ1-2
CASRSRDMPRAGYTF
TGTGCCAGCAGATCTAGGGACATGCCAAGGGCTGGCTACACCTTC
>TRBD1|TRBV7-2|-|16|TRBJ2-1
CASSFQTGGIYNEQFF
TGTGCCAGCAGCTTCCAGACAGGGGGCATCTACAATGAGCAGTTCTTC
>-|TRBV7-2|-|15|TRBJ2-2
CASSPGGQNTGELFF
TGTGCCAGCAGCCCCGGGGGACAGAACACCGGGGAGCTGTTTTTT
>-|TRBV28|-|13|TRBJ1-1
CASSLRGASEAFF
TGTGCCAGCAGTTTAAGAGGGGCGTCTGAAGCTTTCTTT
>TRBD2|TRBV19|-|14|TRBJ2-7
CASSSSGGVFEQYF
TGTGCCAGTAGTTCGAGCGGGGGGGTGTTCGAGCAGTACTTC
>-|TRBV7-2|-|14|TRBJ2-4
CASSSRVGRNIQYF
TGTGCCAGCAGTTCGCGGGTTGGTCGAAACATTCAGTACTTC
>TRBD1|TRBV11-2|-|15|TRBJ2-7
CASSFGRQGGGEQYF
TGTGCCAGCAGCTTCGGACGACAGGGCGGCGGCGAGCAGTACTTC
>-|TRBV3-1/TRBV3-2|-|15|TRBJ2-1
CASSQFLAPDNEQFF
TGTGCCAGCAGCCAATTCCTAGCGCCCGACAATGAGCAGTTCTTC
>-|TRBV25-1|-|12|TRBJ1-2
CASRDGPRGYTF
TGTGCCAGCAGGGATGGGCCCAGGGGCTACACCTTC
>-|TRBV28|-|12|TRBJ2-3
CASSLLLDTQYF
TGTGCCAGCAGCCTCCTTTTGGATACGCAGTATTTT
>TRBD1|TRBV28|-|15|TRBJ1-2
CASTSGGADPYGYTF
TGTGCCAGCACTTCAGGGGGGGCCGACCCCTATGGCTACACCTTC
>TRBD2|TRBV7-2|-|15|TRBJ2-1
CASSLEAGGRHEQFF
TGTGCCAGCAGCTTAGAGGCGGGGGGCCGACATGAGCAGTTCTTC
>-|TRBV19|-|14|TRBJ2-1
CASSTGDLYNEQFF
TGTGCCAGTAGTACGGGGGACCTGTACAATGAGCAGTTCTTC
>TRBD1|TRBV7-2|-|15|TRBJ2-1
CASRMRGGPYNEQFF
TGTGCCAGCAGAATGAGAGGGGGCCCCTACAATGAGCAGTTCTTC
>TRBD1|TRBV19|-|15|TRBJ1-5
CASSPTGGGNQPQHF
TGTGCCAGTAGTCCGACAGGGGGCGGCAATCAGCCCCAGCATTTT
>-|TRBV29-1|-|12|TRBJ1-1
CSGRDLNTEAFF
TGCAGCGGTAGGGACCTAAACACTGAAGCTTTCTTT
>-|TRBV19|-|13|TRBJ2-5
CASSLGGGETQYF
TGTGCCAGTAGTCTGGGGGGTGGGGAGACCCAGTACTTC
>-|TRBV7-8|-|16|TRBJ2-1
CASSLTGFVNYNEQFF
TGTGCCAGCAGCTTAACGGGTTTTGTTAACTACAATGAGCAGTTCTTC
>-|TRBV11-2|-|15|TRBJ1-4
CASSLQAFLNEKLFF
TGTGCCAGCAGCTTACAGGCCTTCCTCAATGAAAAACTGTTTTTT
>TRBD1|TRBV18|-|15|TRBJ2-3
CASSLGTGVADTQYF
TGTGCCAGCTCCCTCGGGACAGGGGTTGCAGATACGCAGTATTTT
>-|TRBV7-9|-|14|TRBJ2-1
CASSLAADYNEQFF
TGTGCCAGCAGCTTGGCAGCCGACTACAATGAGCAGTTCTTC
>-|TRBV6-2/TRBV6-3|-|12|TRBJ2-1
CASSYAGYEQFF
TGTGCCAGCAGTTACGCTGGGTATGAGCAGTTCTTC
>-|TRBV6-2/TRBV6-3|-|19|TRBJ1-5
CASSLDSGSKKTLLQPQHF
TGTGCCAGCAGTCTTGATTCCGGGTCCAAGAAAACGCTCCTTCAGCCCCAGCATTTT
>TRBD1|TRBV18|-|13|TRBJ1-4
CASSPGTVEKLFF
TGTGCCAGCTCACCAGGGACAGTCGAAAAACTGTTTTTT
>-|TRBV29-1|-|14|TRBJ1-1
CSVDVTLEGTEAFF
TGCAGCGTTGATGTCACCTTGGAGGGGACTGAAGCTTTCTTT
>-|TRBV7-2|-|14|TRBJ1-2
CASSLNFLNYGYTF
TGTGCCAGCAGCTTAAACTTTCTCAACTATGGCTACACCTTC
>TRBD2|TRBV9|-|15|TRBJ2-1
CASSPGLAEHNEQFF
TGTGCCAGCAGCCCGGGACTAGCGGAACACAATGAGCAGTTCTTC
>TRBD1|TRBV7-2|-|16|TRBJ1-1
CASSLETGYQNTEAFF
TGTGCCAGCAGCTTAGAGACAGGGTATCAAAACACTGAAGCTTTCTTT
>-|TRBV4-3|-|16|TRBJ2-1
CASSQSLLGPYNEQFF
TGCGCCAGCAGCCAATCATTATTGGGTCCCTACAATGAGCAGTTCTTC
>TRBD2|TRBV7-3|-|19|TRBJ2-1
CASSSPSGRKNRPYNEQFF
TGTGCCAGCAGCTCACCCTCCGGGAGGAAAAATCGTCCCTACAATGAGCAGTTCTTC
>-|TRBV18|-|13|TRBJ2-1
CASSPGSYNEQFF
TGTGCCAGCTCACCCGGCTCCTACAATGAGCAGTTCTTC
>-|TRBV4-3|few|14|TRBJ2-3
CASSQVRSTDTQYF
TGCGCCAGCAGCCAAGTCAGGAGCACAGATACGCAGTATTTT
>-|TRBV11-3|-|14|TRBJ2-7
CASSPRISRGEQYF
TGTGCCAGCAGCCCGAGGATCTCGAGGGGCGAGCAGTACTTC
>TRBD2|TRBV10-2|once|15|TRBJ2-3
CASRTAGGQGDTQYF
TGCGCCAGCAGAACAGCGGGGGGGCAGGGAGATACGCAGTATTTT
>TRBD2|TRBV5-4|-|16|TRBJ2-2
CASSHPSGGNTGELFF
TGTGCCAGCAGCCATCCTAGCGGGGGGAACACCGGGGAGCTGTTTTTT
>-|TRBV6-2/TRBV6-3|-|15|TRBJ1-3
CASSYSAGTGNTIYF
TGTGCCAGCAGTTACTCGGCGGGGACTGGAAACACCATATATTTT